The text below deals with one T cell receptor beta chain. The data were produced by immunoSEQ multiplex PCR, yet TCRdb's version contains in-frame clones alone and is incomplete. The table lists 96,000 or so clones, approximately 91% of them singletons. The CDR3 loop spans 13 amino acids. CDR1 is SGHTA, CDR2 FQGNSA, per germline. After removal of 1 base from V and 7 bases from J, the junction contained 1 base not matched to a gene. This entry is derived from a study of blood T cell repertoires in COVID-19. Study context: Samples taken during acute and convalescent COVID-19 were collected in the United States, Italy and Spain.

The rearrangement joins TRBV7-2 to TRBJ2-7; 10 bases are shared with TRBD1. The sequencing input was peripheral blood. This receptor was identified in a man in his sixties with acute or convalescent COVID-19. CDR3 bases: TGTGCCAGCAGCTTAGGGACAGGGGGAGAGCAGTACTTC. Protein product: CASSLGTGGEQYF.